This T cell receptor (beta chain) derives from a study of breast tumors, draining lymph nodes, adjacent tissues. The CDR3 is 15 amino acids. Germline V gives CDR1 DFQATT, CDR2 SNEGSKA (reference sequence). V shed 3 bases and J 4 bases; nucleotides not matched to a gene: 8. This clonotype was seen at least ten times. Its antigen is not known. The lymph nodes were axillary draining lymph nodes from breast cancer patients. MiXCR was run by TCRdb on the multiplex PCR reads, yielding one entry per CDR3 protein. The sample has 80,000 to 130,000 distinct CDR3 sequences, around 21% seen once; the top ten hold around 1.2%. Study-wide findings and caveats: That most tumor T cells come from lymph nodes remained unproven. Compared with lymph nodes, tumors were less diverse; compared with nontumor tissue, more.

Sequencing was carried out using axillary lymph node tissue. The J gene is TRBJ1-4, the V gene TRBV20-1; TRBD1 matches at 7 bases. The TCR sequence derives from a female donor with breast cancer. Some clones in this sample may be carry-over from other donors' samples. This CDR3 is CSASPRQGNNEKLFF. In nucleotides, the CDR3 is TGCAGTGCTAGCCCCAGACAGGGAAATAATGAAAAACTGTTTTTT.